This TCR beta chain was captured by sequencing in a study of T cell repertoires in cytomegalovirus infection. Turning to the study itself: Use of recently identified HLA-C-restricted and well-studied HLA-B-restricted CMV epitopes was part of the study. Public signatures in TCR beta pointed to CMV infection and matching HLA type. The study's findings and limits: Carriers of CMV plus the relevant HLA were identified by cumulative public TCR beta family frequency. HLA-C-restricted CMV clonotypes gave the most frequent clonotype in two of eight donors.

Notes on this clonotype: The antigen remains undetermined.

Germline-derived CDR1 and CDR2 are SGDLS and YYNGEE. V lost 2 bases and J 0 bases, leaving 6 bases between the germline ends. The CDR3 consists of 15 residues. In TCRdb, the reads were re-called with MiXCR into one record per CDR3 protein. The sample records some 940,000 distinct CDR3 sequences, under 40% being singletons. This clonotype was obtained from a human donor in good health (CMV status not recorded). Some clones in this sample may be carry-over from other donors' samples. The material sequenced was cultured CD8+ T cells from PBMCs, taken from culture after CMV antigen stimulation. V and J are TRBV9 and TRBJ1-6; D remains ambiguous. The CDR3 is CASSVSSSYNSPLHF. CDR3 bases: TGTGCCAGCAGCGTCTCCAGCTCCTATAATTCACCCCTCCACTTT.